The 20 T cell receptor beta chains below all came from one sample that was sequenced in a study of type 1 and type 2 diabetes patients. Amplification started from genomic DNA. A primer set of 30 forward and 13 reverse primers amplified the CDR3. From the multiplex PCR reads, TCRdb called clonotypes with MiXCR, one entry per CDR3 protein. The sample lists 250,000 or so distinct CDR3 sequences; over 45% were seen once. Input material: peripheral blood mononuclear cells (PBMCs). Receptors originate from a man younger than 35 with type 2 diabetes.

About this clonotype itself: One junction end disagrees with the germline gene, perhaps due to a read error. V is TRBV7-2 and J is TRBJ2-5, with 11 bases fitting TRBD1. This CDR3 comprises 16 residues. CDR1 is SGHTA and CDR2 is FQGNSA in the germline V gene. The CDR3 region has the DNA TGCGCCAGCAGCCAAGGGGGGACAGGGGGTAGGGAGACCCAGTACTTC. It specifies CASSQGGTGGRETQYF.

This clonotype was seen only once. Because it lacks the conserved phenylalanine or tryptophan at the end, this CDR3 is likely a read error. The chain recombines TRBV28 with TRBJ1-5; 7 nucleotides agree with TRBD1. The CDR3 runs to 15 residues. After removal of 3 bases from V and 2 bases from J, the junction contained 4 bases not matched to a gene. The germline gives CDR1 MDHEN, CDR2 SYDVKM. The CDR3 DNA follows: TGTGCCAGCAGTTTGCGACAGGGTGGCAATCAGCCCCAGCATATT. Translated: CASSLRQGGNQPQHI.

V and J are TRBV7-8 and TRBJ2-5; TRBD1 or TRBD2 may be the D gene (5 bases each). Trimming removed 5 bases from V and 1 base from J, with 14 bases in between. This CDR3 has 15 amino acids. In germline, CDR1 is SGHVS, CDR2 FQNEAQ. The CDR3 nucleotides are TGTGCCAGCAGCGATAGCCCCGGGGCCCAAGAGACCCAGTACTTC. This sequence encodes CASSDSPGAQETQYF.

This clonotype was counted only a few times. One end of the junction varies from germline; a read error may be responsible. V usage is TRBV4-2 and J usage is TRBJ1-1; D is unresolved. The length of the CDR3 is 12 residues. Germline V gene lookup returns CDR1 LGHNA and CDR2 YNFKEQ. The CDR3: CASSPQNRVLDF. The CDR3, as DNA: TGTGCCAGCAGCCCCCAGAATCGAGTGCTCGACTTT.

The CDR3, as DNA: TGTGCCAGCAGTTGGGGCGAAAGCTCCTACGAGCAGTACTTC. Its protein product is CASSWGESSYEQYF. The chain employs TRBV6-6 and TRBJ2-7; possibly TRBD1 for D (5 bases). The CDR3 is 14 amino acids. V was shortened by 4 bases and J by 0 bases, with 10 bases between the two germline ends. CDR1 and CDR2 from the germline V gene are MNHNY and SVGAGI (reference sequence).

J is TRBJ1-3 and V is TRBV7-6; 8 positions match TRBD1. After removal of 5 bases from V and 8 bases from J, the junction contained 8 bases not matched to a gene. CDR3 length: 14 amino acids. CDR1 is SGHVS, CDR2 FNYEAQ, per germline. DNA for the CDR3: TGTGCCAGCAGCCCAGGACAGGGCGGGGACACCATATATTTT. Translation: CASSPGQGGDTIYF. Full variable domain (outside the CDR3, taken from reference TRBV7-6 and TRBJ1-3): GAGVSQSPRYKVTKRGQDVALRCDPISGHVSLYWYRQALGQGPEFLTYFNYEAQQDKSGLPNDRFSAERPEGSISTLTIQRTEQRDSAMYRCASSPGQGGDTIYFGEGSWLTVV.

This chain connects TRBV2 to TRBJ1-5; the D gene is possibly TRBD1 (5 bases). Trimming stripped 6 bases from V and 3 bases from J, with 15 bases between. This CDR3 comprises 15 residues. Germline V gene sequence: CDR1 SNHLY, CDR2 FYNNEI. The CDR3 loop reads CASRDHRDHNQPQHF. Here the CDR3 DNA reads TGTGCCAGCAGAGATCACCGGGACCACAATCAGCCCCAGCATTTT.

This clonotype was counted between two and nine times. The gene calls are TRBV15 and TRBJ1-5, with D unresolved. Germline lookup yields CDR1 LNHNV and CDR2 YYDKDF (reference sequence). Deletions cut 4 bases from V and 5 bases from J, with 15 bases between. This CDR3 contains 15 residues. This chain's CDR3 is CATSNIQGRDQPQHF. The CDR3 DNA reads as TGTGCCACCAGCAACATCCAAGGGAGGGATCAGCCCCAGCATTTT. The full variable domain, with the rest looked up from reference TRBV15 and TRBJ1-5, is DAMVIQNPRYQVTQFGKPVTLSCSQTLNHNVMYWYQQKSSQAPKLLFHYYDKDFNNEADTPDNFQSRRPNTSFCFLDIRSPGLGDTAMYLCATSNIQGRDQPQHFGDGTRLSIL.

The V gene is TRBV28, the J gene TRBJ2-5; D ambiguous. Looked up from germline, CDR1 is MDHEN and CDR2 is SYDVKM. With 6 bases removed from V and 3 bases from J, the gap between germline ends came to 11 bases. The CDR3 extends over 13 amino acids. CDR3 in amino acids: CASSGRVEETQYF. Written as DNA, the CDR3 is TGTGCCAGCAGCGGACGGGTCGAAGAGACCCAGTACTTC.

Regarding this clonotype: In this CDR3 the conserved last residue, phenylalanine or tryptophan, is missing, so a read error is likely. The chain recombines TRBV19 with TRBJ2-7; D gene uncertain. Looked up from germline, CDR1 is LNHDA and CDR2 is SQIVND (reference sequence). CDR3 size: 13 residues. V was shortened by 2 bases and J by 5 bases, with 10 bases between the two germline ends. This CDR3 is CASSIFGGDEQYS. The CDR3 coding sequence is TGTGCCAGTAGTATATTTGGTGGGGACGAGCAGTACTCC.

This chain connects TRBV19 to TRBJ1-4; the D is unclear. Germline V lookup: CDR1 LNHDA, CDR2 SQIVND (reference sequence). The CDR3 is 14 amino acids. Trimming pared 3 bases from V and 4 bases from J, leaving 9 bases between. CDR3 residues: CASSIMGNNEKLFF. CDR3 nucleotide sequence: TGTGCCAGTAGTATTATGGGAAATAATGAAAAACTGTTTTTT.

The chain recombines TRBV10-1 with TRBJ2-7; TRBD1 matches 10 bases. J was trimmed by 4 bases and V by 4 bases; bases with no gene match: 7. Looked up from germline, CDR1 is WNHNN and CDR2 is SYGVQD (reference sequence). This CDR3 has 15 amino acids. The CDR3, as DNA: TGCGCCAGCAGTGGACTTCGGGACAGGGGATACGAGCAGTACTTC. Its translation: CASSGLRDRGYEQYF.

The chain recombines TRBV20-1 with TRBJ2-7; D unclear. V shed 8 bases and J shed 3 bases, with 17 bases lying between them. Germline lookup yields CDR1 DFQATT and CDR2 SNEGSKA (reference sequence). The CDR3 totals 13 residues. The CDR3 region is CSPSEGPVYEQYF. Here the CDR3 DNA reads TGCAGTCCTTCCGAAGGACCAGTCTACGAGCAGTACTTC.

In the case of this clonotype: A read error may produce the germline difference seen at one junction end. V is TRBV2 and J is TRBJ2-3; perhaps TRBD1 as D (5 bases). This CDR3 has 14 amino acids. CDR1 is SNHLY, CDR2 FYNNEI, per germline. The CDR3 region has the DNA TGTGCCGGCAGTGCGGCCCAGGGCGCAGATACGCAGTATTTT. Its translation: CAGSAAQGADTQYF.

Ten or more counts support this clonotype. The rearrangement uses TRBV7-2 and TRBJ2-5; maybe TRBD2 (5 bases). This CDR3 region has 16 residues. V lost 3 bases and J 4 bases, leaving 18 bases between the germline ends. CDR1 is SGHTA and CDR2 is FQGNSA in the germline V gene. CDR3 DNA: TGTGCCAGCAGCTTCGTTCGGGAACGGTACGGAGAGACCCAGTACTTC. This codes for CASSFVRERYGETQYF. The complete variable domain, with remaining parts taken from reference TRBV7-2 and TRBJ2-5, reads GAGVSQSPSNKVTEKGKDVELRCDPISGHTALYWYRQSLGQGLEFLIYFQGNSAPDKSGLPSDRFSAERTGGSVSTLTIQRTQQEDSAVYLCASSFVRERYGETQYFGPGTRLLVL.

The rearrangement links TRBV29-1 to TRBJ1-1, with 7 bases lining up with TRBD1. Germline V lookup: CDR1 SQVTM, CDR2 ANQGSEA. The CDR3 totals 13 residues. Losses at the gene ends were 5 bases for V and 3 bases for J; bases not matched to a gene: 6. Here the CDR3 reads CSVLTGTDTEAFF. The CDR3 nucleotides are TGCAGCGTTCTCACCGGGACAGACACTGAAGCTTTCTTT.

This rearrangement joins TRBV5-6 to TRBJ2-5; the D is unclear. V was clipped by 2 bases and J by 5 bases, with 13 bases between them. Germline V gene data show CDR1 as SGHDT and CDR2 as YYEEEE. CDR3 length: 14 residues. CDR3 loop: CASSLVWAPETQYF. The DNA for the CDR3 is TGTGCCAGCAGCTTAGTTTGGGCCCCGGAGACCCAGTACTTC.

The chain has TRBV12-3 or TRBV12-4 and TRBJ2-3; 14 bases line up with TRBD2. The CDR3 has 16 residues. Unmatched junction bases numbered 7, after V lost 6 bases and J lost 5 bases. CDR3 sequence (DNA): TGTGCCAGCAGCCCCGTGGGACTAGCGGGAGAAGATACGCAGTATTTT. Translated, it gives CASSPVGLAGEDTQYF.

The V and J genes are TRBV18 and TRBJ1-2; D possibly corresponds to TRBD1 (6 bases). The CDR3 covers 16 residues. Germline values: CDR1 KGHSH, CDR2 LQKENI. Trimming removed 3 bases at V and 2 bases at J, with 16 bases between. The CDR3 spells CASSPSGGGSNYGYTF. The CDR3 DNA reads as TGTGCCAGCTCACCTTCGGGTGGGGGCAGCAACTATGGCTACACCTTC.

The genes are TRBV12-3 or TRBV12-4 and TRBJ2-3; 9 positions agree with TRBD1. Trimming cost V 3 bases and J 2 bases; bases outside gene matches: 6. This CDR3 has 16 residues. In DNA form, the CDR3 reads TGTGCCAGCAGTTTCCACGGGACAGGGATCACAGATACGCAGTATTTT. This gives the protein CASSFHGTGITDTQYF.